This T cell receptor beta chain was recovered during a study of T-cell reconstitution after alpha-beta-depleted transplantation in children. Regarding the study as a whole: Surviving recipient T cells and thymic progenitors underlay high day-60 TCRbeta diversity in some patients. By one year post-transplant, T-cell counts and diversity largely arose from T cells that were newly produced. Reports say that about two months after transplant, the alpha-beta T cells came out of several hundred graft clones that had expanded.

The TCRbeta library was prepared with unique molecular identifiers. Each CDR3 protein gets one entry after TCRdb re-called the PCR reads with MiXCR. The table lists roughly 200,000 distinct CDR3 sequences, around 9.9% of them singletons. Germline V gene sequence: CDR1 SEHNR, CDR2 FQNEAQ (reference sequence). The CDR3 is made up of 14 amino acids. V gave up 6 bases and J gave up 1 base, with 12 bases separating them. The count of this clonotype is one. Its antigen is not known. The rearrangement uses TRBV7-9 and TRBJ1-2, with unresolved D. The clonotype was recovered from a child less than two years old with acute myeloid leukemia, due to receive a stem cell transplant. The material sequenced was PBMCs, taken before TCRalphabeta/CD19-depleted stem cell transplant. Here the CDR3 reads CASSAEDVNYGYTF. The CDR3 coding sequence is TGTGCCAGCAGTGCGGAGGACGTTAACTATGGCTACACCTTC.